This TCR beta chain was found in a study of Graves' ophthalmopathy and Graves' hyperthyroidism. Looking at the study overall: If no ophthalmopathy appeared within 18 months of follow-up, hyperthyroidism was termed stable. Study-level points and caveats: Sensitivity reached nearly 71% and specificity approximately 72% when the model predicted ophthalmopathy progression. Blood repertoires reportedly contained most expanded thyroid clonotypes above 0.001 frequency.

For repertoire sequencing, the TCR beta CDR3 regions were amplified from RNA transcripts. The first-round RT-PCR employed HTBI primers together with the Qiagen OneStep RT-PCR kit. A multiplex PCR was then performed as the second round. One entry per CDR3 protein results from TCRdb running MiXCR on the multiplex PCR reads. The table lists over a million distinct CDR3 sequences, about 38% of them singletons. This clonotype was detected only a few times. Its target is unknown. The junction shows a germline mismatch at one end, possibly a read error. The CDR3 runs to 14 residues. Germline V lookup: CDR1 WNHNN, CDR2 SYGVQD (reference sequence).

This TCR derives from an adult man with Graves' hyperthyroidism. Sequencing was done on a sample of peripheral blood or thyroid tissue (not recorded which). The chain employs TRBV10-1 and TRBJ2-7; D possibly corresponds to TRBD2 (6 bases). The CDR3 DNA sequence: TGTGCCAGCATTGGGACTCGTAGCTCCTACGAGCAGTACTTC. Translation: CASIGTRSSYEQYF.